The 6 T cell receptor beta chains in this list originate from one sample, sequenced in a study. TCRdb called the RT-PCR reads again in MiXCR, with one record for every CDR3 protein. The sample lists more than 550,000 distinct CDR3 sequences; about 14% were seen once. What was sequenced was memory CD4+ T cells from blood. The receptors were gathered from a female donor in good health, serving as a healthy control.

V and J are TRBV5-1 and TRBJ2-5; D gene unclear. Germline assignment: CDR1 SGHRS and CDR2 YFSETQ. The CDR3 extends over 15 amino acids. V was trimmed by 2 bases and J by 2 bases, leaving 13 bases between them. The CDR3 spells CASSLRALAQETQYF. CDR3 nucleotide sequence: TGCGCCAGCAGCTTACGGGCCCTCGCTCAAGAGACCCAGTACTTC.

The chain employs TRBV18 and TRBJ1-2; TRBD1 matches 8 bases. The V gene end was trimmed by 6 bases and the J gene end by 5 bases; junction bases not matched to a gene: 5. This CDR3 spans 13 amino acids. Germline CDR1 reads KGHSH; CDR2 reads LQKENI. Here the CDR3 reads CASSQGAEYGYTF. In nucleotides, the CDR3 is TGTGCCAGCTCCCAGGGGGCAGAGTATGGCTACACCTTC.

This clonotype was observed a handful of times. This chain connects TRBV11-2 to TRBJ2-1; 7 bases are shared with TRBD2. J lost 0 bases, V lost 6 bases, and 11 bases had no gene match. Per germline, CDR1 SGHAT and CDR2 FQNNGV. There are 17 residues in the CDR3. The CDR3 sequence: CASSPRTGLVSYNEQFF. The CDR3, as DNA: TGTGCCAGCAGTCCGAGAACCGGACTAGTCTCCTACAATGAGCAGTTCTTC.

This CDR3 is CASSLSDNTEAFF. DNA for the CDR3: TGTGCCAGCAGCTTGTCCGATAACACTGAAGCTTTCTTT. This sequence joins TRBV9 and TRBJ1-1; D gene uncertain. Germline CDR1 and CDR2: SGDLS and YYNGEE. The germline V and J ends were trimmed by 4 bases and 2 bases, with 9 bases remaining between them. The CDR3 sequence is 13 residues long.

Details on this clonotype: One end of the junction does not line up with germline, which may come from a read error. The chain carries TRBV20-1 and TRBJ2-3; D may match TRBD1 or TRBD2 (6 bases each). CDR1 and CDR2 from the germline V gene are DFQATT and SNEGSKA (reference sequence). The CDR3 is 14 residues long. The CDR3 is CSGCIAKAIGGQYF. DNA for the CDR3: TGCAGTGGATGTATAGCTAAGGCCATTGGGGGGCAGTATTTC.

Here the CDR3 DNA reads TGTGCTAGTGGTATAAGGCAGTACTTC. Its protein product is CASGIRQYF. The V and J genes are TRBV12-5 and TRBJ2-7, with D unresolved. This CDR3 region has 9 residues. The germline V gene has CDR1 LGHNT and CDR2 FRNRAP. Between the trimmed V and J ends, which lost 5 bases and 9 bases, there was a span of 5 bases.